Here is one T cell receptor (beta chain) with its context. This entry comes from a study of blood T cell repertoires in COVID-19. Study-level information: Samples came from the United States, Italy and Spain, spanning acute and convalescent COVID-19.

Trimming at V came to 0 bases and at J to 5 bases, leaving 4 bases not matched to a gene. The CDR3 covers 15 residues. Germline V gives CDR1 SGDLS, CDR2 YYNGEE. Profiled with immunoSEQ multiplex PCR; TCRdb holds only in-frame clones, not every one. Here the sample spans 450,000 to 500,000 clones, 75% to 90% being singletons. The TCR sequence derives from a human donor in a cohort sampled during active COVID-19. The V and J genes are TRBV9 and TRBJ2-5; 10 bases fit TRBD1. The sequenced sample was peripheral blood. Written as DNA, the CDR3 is TGTGCCAGCAGCGTAGGGACAGGGGGTGTGGAGACCCAGTACTTC. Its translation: CASSVGTGGVETQYF.